This T cell receptor (beta chain) came from a study of cytomegalovirus exposure and HLA in healthy donors. Donors counted as nominally healthy when sampled, yet unrecorded immune exposures were likely. This clone has only a few counts. This PCR relied on a set of 60 Vbeta primers and 13 Jbeta primers. Using immunoSEQ multiplex PCR, the repertoire was profiled, and TCRdb retains in-frame clones only, with some absent. The sample includes approximately 110,000 clones, approximately 69% of them seen just once. The CDR3 has 17 amino acids. Looked up from germline, CDR1 is LGHNA and CDR2 is YNFKEQ. V lost 5 bases, J lost 9 bases, and 14 bases stayed unmatched.

Sequencing was performed on PBMCs. The chain is built from TRBV4-2 and TRBJ2-3; TRBD2 matches at 13 bases. This receptor was obtained from a man aged 25 to 40 in good health and CMV-seronegative. The DNA for the CDR3 is TGTGCCAGCAGCTCAGTACTGGGACTAGCGGGACCGGAGACGCAGTATTTT. Amino acid sequence: CASSSVLGLAGPETQYF.